This T cell receptor beta chain was captured in a study of T cells in Graves' hyperthyroidism and ophthalmopathy (dated by TCRdb to the late 2010s). Context from the whole study: Peripheral blood samples were taken at initial diagnosis, before any treatment was given. TCR V-J signatures able to tell the groups apart were searched for in a discovery cohort of 100 or so patients, of whom about 40 had Graves' ophthalmopathy and more than 55 had stable Graves' hyperthyroidism. An independent validation cohort of under 20 hyperthyroidism patients and some 15 patients who later progressed to ophthalmopathy tested prospective prediction of ophthalmopathy. The 100 or so discovery patients were randomly divided into training and test sets at a 7:3 ratio. Thyroid tissue and blood T-cell repertoires from over 5 Graves' hyperthyroidism patients were also compared in the study. Following sampling, methimazole starting at 30 mg daily was given to hyperthyroidism patients, and high-dose intravenous methylprednisolone was given to ophthalmopathy patients. TCR Vbeta CDR3 sequencing of 140 or so peripheral blood samples (over 40 ophthalmopathy, around 80 hyperthyroidism and roughly 17 progressor patients) is reported in the paper.

V is reduced by 6 bases and J by 8 bases, leaving a spacing of 16 bases between them. The CDR3 goes from the cysteine to the phenylalanine over 13 residues. This entry keeps only the CDR3 DNA: 39 bases, framed from base 1. Per the germline V gene (reference sequence), MNHEY is the CDR1 and SMNVEV is the CDR2. Notes on this clonotype: The antigen it recognizes is unknown. No base qualities exist here, and no much larger clone lies one base off it.

Stable Graves' hyperthyroidism was defined as the absence of progression to ophthalmopathy over 18 months of follow-up. The hyperthyroidism patients were between 18 and 65 years old and newly diagnosed, with a disease duration of less than 2 months. The study excluded patients with uncontrolled infections, other autoimmune diseases, pregnancy or lactation. Clinical symptoms, serum thyroxine and TRAb, thyroid ultrasound, and orbital computed tomography formed the basis for the diagnoses. PBMCs were isolated from about 10 ml of fresh peripheral blood by Ficoll-Paque density gradient centrifugation. Total RNA was extracted using Trizol reagent, and RNA quality was assessed on an Agilent 2100 Bioanalyzer. The study at large found these results: In validation, the model predicted progression to ophthalmopathy with roughly 70% sensitivity and 72% to 85% specificity, a median of about 6 months before onset. In cross-validation, a model built on a 13 V-J signature told ophthalmopathy apart from stable hyperthyroidism with approximately 91% sensitivity and 81% to 82% specificity, and in testing the same model reached 80%/75%. Sample size was not statistically predetermined, and blinding of investigators to group allocation was not performed. Most expanded thyroid clonotypes (frequency above 0.001) were also detected in blood, a finding suggesting that blood repertoires may reflect thyroid immune responses.

Amplification of TCR beta CDR3 regions was carried out from RNA transcripts. A first-round RT-PCR of the TCR CDR3 used the HTBI primer set with the Qiagen OneStep RT-PCR kit. Libraries were constructed in a second round of multiplex PCR, after which size selection and purification were carried out. Paired-end sequencing of the libraries was performed with 100 bp reads on an Illumina HiSeq2000. Regarding the original processing steps: SOAPnuke was used to process the raw data, with reads discarded if the reads contained adapters or uncalled bases, had a mean Phred below 15, or lacked an exact constant-primer or identifier match. COPE v1.2.5 was used to merge high-quality paired reads, and clonotypes were defined as unique nucleotide sequences. Clonotypes were aligned to IMGT TRBV, TRBD and TRBJ reference segments using MiTCR v1.1. Analysis was restricted to V-J combinations with a frequency above 0.0001, which covered roughly 99% of repertoires. A TCS score was defined as the ratio between F50 (clonal expansion) and ExV (chaos), using BLOSUM62-based TCRdist between CDR3 peptides within each V-J. Welch's t-statistics and random forest reduced some 510 V-J features to fewer than 15, which were used in a naive Bayes classifier (R e1071). Starting from the raw public reads, TCRdb applied fastp trimming at Q25, assembled clones with MiXCR and retained in-frame beta chains. Rows matching on CDR3 protein sequence are summarized as one entry with the most common DNA and genes. In this record, the V and J calls reflect TCRdb's handling and not the investigators' own analysis. In this sample the table shows a few hundred thousand distinct CDR3 sequences, around 20% of which occur a single time. The ten largest clones represent 50% of the sample.

This chain joins TRBV27 to TRBJ1-1, with no confidently assigned D gene. This receptor was identified in a woman between 45 and 65 years old with Graves' hyperthyroidism. Sequenced input: blood. The CDR3 region: CASSLGRRSEAFF. The DNA is TGTGCCAGCAGCTTAGGGCGGCGGTCAGAAGCTTTCTTT.